This T cell receptor (beta chain) derives from a study of cytomegalovirus exposure and HLA in healthy donors. The study ran its PCR with 60 Vbeta and 13 Jbeta primers. Measured with immunoSEQ multiplex PCR; TCRdb has only the in-frame clones, and not every one. This sample carries 60,000 to 75,000 clones, with approximately 3.9% going to the ten biggest clones. Note on this clone: Its antigen is unknown.

Study results and limitations: Both high specificity and high sensitivity reportedly marked the classifier's diagnosis of cytomegalovirus status. For most TCR beta V segments, an earlier analysis put the productive rate at about 90% or about 30% of the time. Fewer N-insertions than the 666-donor mean were reportedly shown by an Asian-associated ancestry cluster in a later analysis.

The germline V gene has CDR1 LGHNA and CDR2 YSLEER. V was clipped by 1 base and J by 5 bases, with 11 bases between them. The CDR3 extends over 14 amino acids. Sequencing was performed on PBMCs. This clonotype was obtained from a female donor in good health and CMV-seropositive. The chain links TRBV4-3 to TRBJ2-5; tentatively, D is TRBD1 (5 bases). The CDR3 is CASSQALGRETQYF. In DNA form, the CDR3 reads TGCGCCAGCAGCCAAGCGCTGGGGCGGGAGACCCAGTACTTC.